This T cell receptor beta chain was documented in a study of T cell responses to AZD1222 COVID-19 vaccine. The method was immunoSEQ multiplex PCR; TCRdb's version includes in-frame clones alone and lacks a portion of them. Of some 110,000 clones listed, roughly 86% are singletons. As to this clone: The antigen remains unidentified.

The study's findings and limits: Following two doses of AZD1222, Spike-specific TCR breadth and depth rose. Without day 14 samples, only post-peak T cell repertoires were studied. Clonal diversity was possibly underestimated, and the donors were mostly white British, with more females. Unmutated variant regions are reportedly the target of nearly half of TCRs that are spike-specific.

Germline V CDR1 and CDR2: MNHEY, SVGAGI. Trimming took off 7 bases at V and 6 bases at J, with 19 bases between the two ends. This CDR3 region has 15 residues. The sequence derives from an adult who received the MenACWY meningococcal vaccine as a control. This rearrangement joins TRBV6-5 to TRBJ2-1; D is possibly TRBD1 (6 bases). The specimen was peripheral blood, collected 28 days after the second dose of the MenACWY control vaccine. The CDR3 is CASKFTGNAPNEQFF. DNA of the CDR3: TGTGCCAGCAAGTTTACAGGGAATGCGCCCAATGAGCAGTTCTTC.